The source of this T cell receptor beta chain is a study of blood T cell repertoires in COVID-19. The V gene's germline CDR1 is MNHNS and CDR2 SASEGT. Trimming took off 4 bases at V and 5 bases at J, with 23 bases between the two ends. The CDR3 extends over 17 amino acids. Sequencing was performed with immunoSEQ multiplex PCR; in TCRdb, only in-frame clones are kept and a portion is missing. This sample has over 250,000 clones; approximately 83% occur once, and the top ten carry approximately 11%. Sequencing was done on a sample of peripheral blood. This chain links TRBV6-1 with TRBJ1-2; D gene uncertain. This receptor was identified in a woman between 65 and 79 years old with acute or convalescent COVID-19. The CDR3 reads CASSGLSLTTILYGYTF. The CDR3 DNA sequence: TGTGCCAGCAGTGGCCTGAGCCTTACCACCATCTTATATGGCTACACCTTC.